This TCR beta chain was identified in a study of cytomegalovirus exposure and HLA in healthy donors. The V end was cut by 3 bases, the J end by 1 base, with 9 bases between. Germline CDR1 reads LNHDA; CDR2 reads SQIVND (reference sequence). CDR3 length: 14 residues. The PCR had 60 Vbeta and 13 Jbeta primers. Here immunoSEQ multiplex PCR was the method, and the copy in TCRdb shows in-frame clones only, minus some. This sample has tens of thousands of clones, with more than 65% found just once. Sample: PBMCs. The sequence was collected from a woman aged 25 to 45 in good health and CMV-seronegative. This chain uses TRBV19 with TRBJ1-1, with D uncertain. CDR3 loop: CASSIPAGNTEAFF. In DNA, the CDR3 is TGTGCCAGTAGTATCCCCGCCGGGAACACTGAAGCTTTCTTT. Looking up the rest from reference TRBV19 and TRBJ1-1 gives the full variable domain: DGGITQSPKYLFRKEGQNVTLSCEQNLNHDAMYWYRQDPGQGLRLIYYSQIVNDFQKGDIAEGYSVSREKKESFPLTVTSAQKNPTAFYLCASSIPAGNTEAFFGQGTRLTVV.